This note documents a single T cell receptor beta chain sequence. Clones were sequenced by immunoSEQ multiplex PCR, and TCRdb holds only the in-frame ones, with some missing. Counted here are around 100,000 clones, 85% occurring once; the ten biggest clones make up 1.5% to 2%. This record belongs to a study of blood T cell repertoires in COVID-19. There are 14 residues in the CDR3. The ends were cut back, 0 bases at V and 5 bases at J, with 6 bases in the middle. Germline assignment: CDR1 SGDLS and CDR2 YYNGEE. The chain has TRBV9 and TRBJ1-6; no firm D call. Sequencing was performed on peripheral blood. This TCR was recovered from a woman aged 70-85 years with active or convalescent COVID-19. The CDR3 bases are TGTGCCAGCAGCGTAGAAACAAATAATTCACCCCTCCACTTT. Its translation is CASSVETNNSPLHF.